Below are 25 T cell receptor beta chains sequenced from a single sample in a study of T cell changes during pregnancy in multiple sclerosis. Clones were sequenced by immunoSEQ multiplex PCR, and TCRdb holds only the in-frame ones, with some missing. The table includes 40,000 to 45,000 clones, 70% to 90% detected once. The starting material was CD4+ T cells from peripheral blood mononuclear cells, obtained after pregnancy. The receptors come from a female donor with multiple sclerosis, enrolled in a pregnancy study.

This clone has just one count. V and J are TRBV7-2 and TRBJ2-2; the match to TRBD1 covers 9 bases. Germline values: CDR1 SGHTA, CDR2 FQGNSA. V lost 5 bases, J lost 13 bases, and 8 bases stayed unmatched. The CDR3 loop spans 13 amino acids. CDR3 region: CASSRGTGLGLFF. CDR3 DNA sequence: TGTGCCAGCAGCCGAGGGACAGGGTTAGGGCTGTTTTTT.

This rearrangement joins TRBV7-2 to TRBJ2-1, with 7 bases lining up with TRBD2. The CDR3 is 15 amino acids. Germline V gene sequence: CDR1 SGHTA, CDR2 FQGNSA. The V and J ends lost 4 bases and 3 bases, in that order; junction bases with no gene match: 6. CDR3 in amino acids: CASSSRSGDYNEQFF. The CDR3 DNA follows: TGTGCCAGCAGCTCGCGCAGCGGGGACTACAATGAGCAGTTCTTC.

The gene calls are TRBV4-3 and TRBJ2-7; a weak D match, TRBD2 (7 bases). The CDR3 has 15 amino acids. V was trimmed by 0 bases and J by 7 bases, leaving 16 bases between them. Germline loops: CDR1 LGHNA, CDR2 YSLEER. The CDR3 DNA follows: TGCGCCAGCAGCCAAGATGTTGGGGGGGCCGGGGAGCAGTACTTC. This sequence encodes CASSQDVGGAGEQYF.

This chain links TRBV11-2 with TRBJ1-4, with D perhaps matching TRBD1 (5 bases). There are 14 residues in the CDR3. V was shortened by 3 bases and J by 8 bases, with 13 bases between the two germline ends. Germline CDR1 SGHAT, CDR2 FQNNGV. The CDR3 loop is CASSLGGYTEKLFF. The CDR3 DNA is TGTGCCAGCAGCTTGGGGGGGTATACGGAAAAACTGTTTTTT.

This clone was picked up one time. This chain connects TRBV5-1 to TRBJ1-1; TRBD1 is a possible D gene (6 bases). The CDR3 covers 14 residues. Germline V CDR1 and CDR2: SGHRS, YFSETQ. V was shortened by 6 bases and J by 5 bases, with 17 bases between the two germline ends. This chain's CDR3 is CASTQGGGNTEAFF. The CDR3 DNA sequence: TGCGCCAGCACCCAAGGGGGGGGAAATACTGAAGCTTTCTTT. The full variable domain, its missing parts supplied by reference TRBV5-1 and TRBJ1-1, is KAGVTQTPRYLIKTRGQQVTLSCSPISGHRSVSWYQQTPGQGLQFLFEYFSETQRNKGNFPGRFSGRQFSNSRSEMNVSTLELGDSALYLCASTQGGGNTEAFFGQGTRLTVV.

This rearrangement joins TRBV4-1 to TRBJ1-1, with 8 bases that match TRBD1. V was pared by 4 bases and J by 6 bases, with 7 bases of the junction left unmatched. Germline CDR1 is MGHRA and CDR2 is YSYEKL. There are 14 residues in the CDR3. The CDR3 sequence: CASSRATGVAEAFF. The CDR3 DNA is TGCGCCAGCAGCCGCGCGACAGGGGTGGCTGAAGCTTTCTTT.

V and J are TRBV2 and TRBJ1-4, with D perhaps matching TRBD1 (5 bases). This CDR3 is built from 12 residues. Germline V gene data show CDR1 as SNHLY and CDR2 as FYNNEI. V dropped 8 bases and J dropped 10 bases, with 14 bases sitting between them. This CDR3 is CASDLPGGKLFF. CDR3 nucleotides: TGTGCCAGCGACCTCCCGGGGGGAAAACTGTTTTTT.

In DNA form, the CDR3 reads TGTGCCAGCAGTGAACCCTTGAACACTGAAGCTTTCTTT. Translating it yields CASSEPLNTEAFF. The chain carries TRBV6-1 and TRBJ1-1; D is uncertain. Germline V gives CDR1 MNHNS, CDR2 SASEGT. V gave up 2 bases and J gave up 0 bases, with 4 bases separating them. The CDR3 runs 13 residues.

The rearrangement links TRBV7-8 to TRBJ2-1; TRBD2 is a possible D gene (6 bases). V gave up 5 bases and J gave up 0 bases, with 11 bases separating them. Germline values: CDR1 SGHVS, CDR2 FQNEAQ. The CDR3 length is 15 residues. In DNA, the CDR3 is TGTGCCAGCAGCGTCGACGGGAGCTCCTACAATGAGCAGTTCTTC. Translation gives CASSVDGSSYNEQFF.

The chain couples TRBV15 to TRBJ2-7; 9 bases map to TRBD2. V lost 5 bases, J lost 0 bases, and 2 bases stayed unmatched. This CDR3 is 14 amino acids long. Germline-derived CDR1 and CDR2 are LNHNV and YYDKDF (reference sequence). The chain's CDR3 is CATSERGASYEQYF. The CDR3 DNA follows: TGTGCCACCAGCGAGCGGGGGGCCTCCTACGAGCAGTACTTC.

The V call is TRBV9, the J call TRBJ1-5, with a tentative D call TRBD1 (5 bases). The germline CDR1 and CDR2 sequences are SGDLS and YYNGEE. This CDR3 is 16 amino acids long. Trimming left V 1 base short and J 5 bases short, with 16 bases between. CDR3 sequence reads: CASSVRSWQGHQPQHF. In nucleotides, the CDR3 is TGTGCCAGCAGCGTAAGGAGCTGGCAGGGCCATCAGCCCCAGCATTTT.

V usage is TRBV9 and J usage is TRBJ1-4, with a weak D call TRBD1 (5 bases). The CDR3 runs 15 residues. Between the trimmed V and J ends, which lost 0 bases and 3 bases, there was a span of 9 bases. From germline, CDR1 is SGDLS and CDR2 YYNGEE. Here the CDR3 reads CASSVAPGPNEKLFF. The CDR3, as DNA: TGTGCCAGCAGCGTAGCACCAGGGCCTAATGAAAAACTGTTTTTT.

The J gene is TRBJ2-5, the V gene TRBV15; 8 nucleotides agree with TRBD1. Germline V gene data show CDR1 as LNHNV and CDR2 as YYDKDF (reference sequence). This CDR3 is built from 13 residues. The J segment lost 3 bases and the V segment lost 5 bases, leaving 2 bases of the junction unmatched. The CDR3 DNA reads as TGTGCCACCAGCGGGGGACAGGAAGAGACCCAGTACTTC. Translating gives CATSGGQEETQYF.

This chain joins TRBV5-4 and TRBJ2-7, with 7 positions matching TRBD1. V was pared by 4 bases and J by 2 bases, with 9 bases of the junction left unmatched. CDR1 SGHNT and CDR2 YYREEE come from the germline V gene (reference sequence). This CDR3 is 15 amino acids long. CDR3 sequence: CASSTKQGTTYEQYF. CDR3 nucleotides: TGTGCCAGCAGCACAAAACAGGGGACAACCTACGAGCAGTACTTC.

The V call is TRBV5-6, the J call TRBJ1-1; possibly TRBD1 for D (5 bases). The V end was cut by 7 bases, the J end by 6 bases, with 16 bases between. Looked up from germline, CDR1 is SGHDT and CDR2 is YYEEEE. The CDR3 consists of 13 residues. The CDR3: CASSVGGASEAFF. The CDR3, as DNA: TGTGCCAGCTCGGTTGGAGGGGCGTCTGAAGCTTTCTTT.

The chain couples TRBV5-5 to TRBJ2-3; D remains unclear. Germline assignment: CDR1 SGHKS and CDR2 YYEKEE (reference sequence). The CDR3 covers 12 residues. Trimming left V 0 bases short and J 6 bases short, with 5 bases between. The CDR3 DNA reads TGTGCCAGCAGCTTGGCTGTGGATACGCAGTATTTT. It codes for CASSLAVDTQYF.

The genes are TRBV5-1 and TRBJ1-1, with D perhaps TRBD1 (5 bases). Trimming left V 4 bases short and J 5 bases short, with 15 bases between. Germline-derived CDR1 and CDR2 are SGHRS and YFSETQ. This CDR3 region has 14 residues. CDR3 DNA: TGCGCCAGCAGCGGGGCGGGGGGAAGGACTGAAGCTTTCTTT. It specifies CASSGAGGRTEAFF.

The chain has TRBV6-6 and TRBJ2-3; D might be TRBD2 (6 bases). The CDR3 extends over 14 amino acids. CDR1 is MNHNY, CDR2 SVGAGI, per germline (reference sequence). V was pared by 7 bases and J by 2 bases, with 13 bases between. Written as DNA, the CDR3 is TGTGCCAGCACGCGGGGCAGTCACACAGATACGCAGTATTTT. Translated: CASTRGSHTDTQYF.

V is TRBV30 and J is TRBJ1-2, with D perhaps TRBD1 (5 bases). CDR1 is GTSNPN, CDR2 SVGIG, per germline (reference sequence). This CDR3 is 14 amino acids long. The V gene lost 0 bases and the J gene lost 2 bases, with 10 bases spanning the gap. Here the CDR3 DNA reads TGTGCCTGGAGTGTTGGGGCAGGGAACTATGGCTACACCTTC. Encoded protein: CAWSVGAGNYGYTF.

The chain combines TRBV5-8 with TRBJ1-1; D is perhaps TRBD1 (6 bases). The CDR3 runs 14 residues. Trimming took off 3 bases at V and 2 bases at J, with 11 bases between the two ends. The germline V gene has CDR1 SGHTS and CDR2 YDEGEE. The CDR3 is CASSSKDSNTEAFF. CDR3 bases: TGTGCCAGCAGCTCCAAGGACAGTAACACTGAAGCTTTCTTT.

This chain uses TRBV4-3 with TRBJ2-3; possibly TRBD1 for D (6 bases). Germline values: CDR1 LGHNA, CDR2 YSLEER. V was pared by 3 bases and J by 1 base, with 8 bases between. The CDR3 is made up of 14 amino acids. CDR3 sequence (DNA): TGCGCCAGCAGCCACAACAGGGGCACAGATACGCAGTATTTT. It translates to CASSHNRGTDTQYF.

Only one count was recorded for this clone. The rearrangement links TRBV2 to TRBJ1-2, with 7 bases aligning to TRBD1. CDR3 length: 12 amino acids. V shed 4 bases and J 7 bases; nucleotides not matched to a gene: 3. The germline gives CDR1 SNHLY, CDR2 FYNNEI. In DNA, the CDR3 is TGTGCCAGCAGTGGGCCAGGGGGTGGCTACACCTTC. Encoded protein: CASSGPGGGYTF. Together with reference TRBV2 and TRBJ1-2, the CDR3 gives the full variable domain: EPEVTQTPSHQVTQMGQEVILRCVPISNHLYFYWYRQILGQKVEFLVSFYNNEISEKSEIFDDQFSVERPDGSNFTLKIRSTKLEDSAMYFCASSGPGGGYTFGSGTRLTVV.

This clone came up a few times. Additional DNA sequences in this sample encode the identical CDR3. The chain has TRBV30 and TRBJ1-2; TRBD1 agrees at 8 bases. The CDR3 contains 13 residues. Germline assignment: CDR1 GTSNPN and CDR2 SVGIG (reference sequence). Trimming at V came to 4 bases and at J to 4 bases, leaving 5 bases not matched to a gene. This CDR3 is CAWNRDRPYGYTF. CDR3 bases: TGTGCCTGGAACCGGGACAGGCCCTATGGCTACACCTTC.

The chain joins TRBV7-2 to TRBJ2-7; D might be TRBD2 (7 bases). The CDR3 covers 14 residues. Germline V lookup: CDR1 SGHTA, CDR2 FQGNSA. The V end lost 1 base, the J end lost 7 bases, and 14 bases lay between the germline ends. The CDR3 region is CASSLGGGAEEQYF. For the CDR3, the DNA is TGTGCCAGCAGCTTAGGAGGGGGGGCCGAAGAGCAGTACTTC.

The V gene is TRBV7-2, the J gene TRBJ2-5; D call uncertain. The germline V gene has CDR1 SGHTA and CDR2 FQGNSA. Trimming removed 5 bases from V and 7 bases from J, with 17 bases in between. CDR3 length: 14 residues. The CDR3 loop reads CASSRPVQSGTQYF. CDR3 coding DNA: TGTGCCAGCAGCCGACCGGTCCAATCGGGGACCCAGTACTTC.